Shown below are 5 T cell receptor beta chains from a single sample sequenced in a study of cytomegalovirus exposure and HLA in healthy donors (dated by TCRdb to 2016 to 2017). Libraries were made using the immunoSEQ multiplex PCR assay. A mixture of 60 forward primers for TCR Vbeta segments and 13 reverse primers for TCR Jbeta segments was used in the multiplex PCR. Here the immuneACCESS table is served through TCRdb, limited to in-frame sequences with V and J called. Missing clones are a known gap in these copies; in checked studies unresolved V genes cover under half, and the rest lacks a known reason. This sample lists 100,000 to 120,000 clones; approximately 79% were detected once. In total, the top ten clones hold roughly 5.6% of the sample. Sequencing was done on a sample of PBMCs. The receptor source for this set is a young man in good health and CMV-seropositive.

The chain is built from TRBV7-2 and TRBJ2-3; D uncertain. The CDR3 has 13 residues. V lost 5 bases and J lost 2, with 8 bases in between. The germline V gene has CDR1 SGHTA and CDR2 FQGNSA. The CDR3, as DNA: TGTGCCAGCAGCCAGTCCCCCACAGATACGCAGTATTTT. Its protein is CASSQSPTDTQYF. The complete variable domain, with remaining parts taken from reference TRBV7-2 and TRBJ2-3, reads GAGVSQSPSNKVTEKGKDVELRCDPISGHTALYWYRQSLGQGLEFLIYFQGNSAPDKSGLPSDRFSAERTGGSVSTLTIQRTQQEDSAVYLCASSQSPTDTQYFGPGTRLTVL.

The chain links TRBV19 to TRBJ2-7, with TRBD1 identical over 7 bases. V trimming: 1 base; J trimming: 4 bases; junction bases outside the gene matches: 7. The CDR3 length is 15 residues. CDR1 is LNHDA, CDR2 SQIVND, per germline (reference sequence). CDR3 bases: TGTGCCAGTAGTATAGGTTCAGGGGGTTCTTACGAGCAGTACTTC. This encodes CASSIGSGGSYEQYF.

The V and J genes are TRBV27 and TRBJ1-1; 7 bases fit TRBD1. The CDR3 totals 13 residues. Trimming at V came to 6 bases and at J to 5 bases, leaving 6 bases not matched to a gene. Germline assignment: CDR1 MNHEY and CDR2 SMNVEV (reference sequence). CDR3 in DNA: TGTGCCAGCAGCGACAGGGCCTGGACTGAAGCTTTCTTT. It specifies CASSDRAWTEAFF.

J is TRBJ2-2 and V is TRBV19; TRBD1 is a possible D gene (6 bases). The germline CDR1 and CDR2 sequences are LNHDA and SQIVND (reference sequence). V was cut by 4 bases and J by 3 bases, with 15 bases left in between. This CDR3 comprises 16 residues. CDR3 sequence reads: CASSTNTGWDTGELFF. CDR3 DNA sequence: TGTGCCAGTAGTACCAACACAGGGTGGGACACCGGGGAGCTGTTTTTT. The full variable domain, its missing parts supplied by reference TRBV19 and TRBJ2-2, is DGGITQSPKYLFRKEGQNVTLSCEQNLNHDAMYWYRQDPGQGLRLIYYSQIVNDFQKGDIAEGYSVSREKKESFPLTVTSAQKNPTAFYLCASSTNTGWDTGELFFGEGSRLTVL.

The V call is TRBV7-9, the J call TRBJ2-5; D remains unclear. The assigned J gene may be wrong: the sequence end matches TRBJ2-7 better. The CDR3 extends over 13 amino acids. In germline, CDR1 is SEHNR, CDR2 FQNEAQ (reference sequence). The CDR3 DNA reads as TGTGCCAGCAGCCGAGACATGGAAGCCGAGCAGTACTTC. Residues: CASSRDMEAEQYF.